A selection of T cell receptor beta chains follows, all from one sample in a study of beta chain features in type 1 diabetes. The method was immunoSEQ multiplex PCR; TCRdb's version includes in-frame clones alone and lacks a portion of them. The sample has about 900,000 clones; 15% to 20% are singletons. Sequencing was done on a sample of naive CD4+ T cells from blood. The receptors were gathered from a woman younger than 35 in good health. The CDR3 runs from the conserved cysteine through the conserved F or W.

TRBV7-2	CASSFHQVRSETQYF
TRBV28	CASSGLVGQWADTQYF
TRBV28	CASSLAGEAFF
TRBV13	CASSFREGLNIQYF
TRBV7-2	CASSLAGPTYEQYF
TRBV18	CASSLQRTSGSSWNEQFF
TRBV19	CASSSGSFTDTQYF
TRBV10-3	CAIKGTGYNEQFF
TRBV7-9	CASSLVGAPVTQYF
TRBV19	CASSTQPRGVSYNEQFF
TRBV2	CASSRTSGDYEQYF
TRBV4-3	CASSQVTSPTGELFF
TRBV28	CASSLGQSYGYTF
TRBV7-9	CASSSPGWARVRGPEQYF
TRBV6-6	CASRYYKGDEKLFF
TRBV11-2	CASSGLVGQETQYF
TRBV7-2	CASSLGQVRDETQYF
TRBV9	CASSPRGTSVSIGEQFF
TRBV18	CASSVVPGTMISYEQYF
TRBV5-6	CASSLQQGMTDTQYF
TRBV10-3	CAIRTTGVGTDTQYF
TRBV28	CASSPLGFGDTQYF
TRBV7-2	CASSRGGTGYNQPQHF
TRBV2	CASRYAGELFF
TRBV19	CASSTGVGEQYF
TRBV10-3	CAISGLAGYNEQFF
TRBV5-1	CASNQWWGSNEQFF
TRBV19	CASSRGDTQYF
TRBV5-5	CASIKQETQYF
TRBV19	CASSFRELNQPQHF
TRBV7-9	CASSFGKQGAAYEQYF
TRBV10-3	CAISATGTDTQYF
TRBV7-9	CASSLEGSSPSYTF
TRBV11-2	CASSLYRESTDTQYF
TRBV10-3	CAISSRQGSYEQYF
TRBV7-8	CASSLASRGKNNEQFF
TRBV6-1	CASSESVYATYEQYF
TRBV11-2	CASSLLGFAGELFF
TRBV6-5	CASSRQGKAGYTF
TRBV19	CASSILAVRGTDTQYF
TRBV5-1	CASSHDRSDQPQHF
TRBV4-2	CASSQGGLGLKETQYF
TRBV28	CASSTRRTGAGAFQETQYF
TRBV6-5	CASSNRDRASYEQYF
TRBV28	CASSSGRREQYF
TRBV4-1	CASSFGLAGAQETQYF